These T cell receptor beta chains were read from a single sample in a study of T cell changes during pregnancy in multiple sclerosis. Generated by immunoSEQ multiplex PCR, the TCRdb table keeps only in-frame clones and is missing some. The repertoire holds approximately 90,000 clones, with 91% as singletons. The sequencing here drew on peripheral blood, taken after pregnancy. These receptors originate from a female donor in good health, enrolled as a control in a pregnancy study. Each CDR3 is given with its conserved first and last residue. The D gene is left open where the match is weak. Only part of the rows carry a size: once, few, many, or a class if the clone is expanded.

D gene	J gene	V gene	clone size	CDR3 protein	CDR3 DNA
.	TRBJ2-7	TRBV14	.	CASSHSMMEQYF	TGTGCCAGCAGCCACTCTATGATGGAGCAGTACTTC
.	TRBJ1-4	TRBV27	.	CASSLGQAHEKLFF	TGTGCCAGCAGTTTGGGGCAGGCTCATGAAAAACTGTTTTTT
TRBD1	TRBJ2-5	TRBV5-1	.	CASTRRQGRGETQYF	TGCGCCAGCACCCGCCGACAGGGAAGAGGGGAGACCCAGTACTTC
TRBD2	TRBJ2-3	TRBV4-2	.	CASSQVLAGSSTDTQYF	TGTGCCAGCAGCCAAGTGTTAGCGGGGAGTAGCACAGATACGCAGTATTTT
.	TRBJ1-3	TRBV12-1	.	CATTQFSGNTIYF	TGTGCCACCACACAGTTCTCTGGAAACACCATATATTTT
TRBD2	TRBJ2-1	TRBV7-3	.	CASSPSGGAFHEQFF	TGTGCCAGCAGCCCGAGCGGGGGGGCTTTTCATGAGCAGTTCTTC
TRBD2	TRBJ2-1	TRBV7-9	.	CASSFYTGLEGNEQFF	TGTGCCAGCAGCTTTTACACGGGACTAGAAGGCAATGAGCAGTTCTTC
TRBD1	TRBJ1-2	TRBV25-1	.	CASSAGTGGIYGYTF	TGTGCCAGCAGTGCCGGGACAGGGGGCATCTATGGCTACACCTTC
.	TRBJ1-1	TRBV5-4	.	CATNPRDLNTEAFF	TGTGCCACCAACCCCCGGGATTTGAACACTGAAGCTTTCTTT
.	TRBJ1-2	TRBV11-2	few	CASSPNTPYGYTF	TGTGCCAGCAGCCCAAACACCCCCTATGGCTACACCTTC
.	TRBJ1-1	TRBV6-1	few	CASIVRPTVNTEAFF	TGTGCCAGCATCGTTCGACCGACAGTGAACACTGAAGCTTTCTTT
TRBD1	TRBJ1-4	TRBV27	once	CASSLTVSGQGVEKLFF	TGTGCCAGCAGTTTAACCGTATCGGGACAGGGGGTCGAAAAACTGTTTTTT
.	TRBJ1-1	TRBV7-9	.	CASSLTERNTEAFF	TGTGCCAGCAGCTTAACAGAACGGAACACTGAAGCTTTCTTT
.	TRBJ1-5	TRBV7-2	once	CASSLGHNNQPQHF	TGTGCCAGCAGCTTGGGACATAACAATCAGCCCCAGCATTTT
.	TRBJ2-1	TRBV4-2	.	CASSQALAGLNNEQFF	TGTGCCAGCAGCCAAGCGCTGGCAGGGTTAAACAATGAGCAGTTCTTC
.	TRBJ1-6	TRBV5-1	once	CASSLGGRYSPLHF	TGCGCCAGCAGCTTGGGAGGTCGATATTCACCCCTCCACTTT
TRBD1	TRBJ2-1	TRBV7-9	.	CASSPTGGVYNEQFF	TGTGCCAGCAGCCCGACAGGGGGTGTCTACAATGAGCAGTTCTTC
.	TRBJ2-3	TRBV5-1	.	CASSLVRGSTDTQYF	TGCGCCAGCAGCTTGGTTCGGGGTAGCACAGATACGCAGTATTTT
.	TRBJ2-1	TRBV11-2	.	CASSLFSGKRNEQFF	TGTGCCAGCAGCTTGTTTAGCGGTAAGAGGAATGAGCAGTTCTTC
TRBD1	TRBJ2-1	TRBV10-3	.	CAISEPDRAYNEQFF	TGTGCCATCAGTGAGCCGGACAGGGCCTACAATGAGCAGTTCTTC
.	TRBJ2-1	TRBV30	.	CAWSVSVTYNEQFF	TGTGCCTGGAGTGTATCCGTAACCTACAATGAGCAGTTCTTC
.	TRBJ2-7	TRBV11-1	.	CASSLSGYEQYF	TGTGCCAGCAGCCTTAGCGGCTACGAGCAGTACTTC
.	TRBJ2-3	TRBV14	.	CASSPRGYTQYF	TGTGCCAGCAGCCCACGGGGGTATACGCAGTATTTT
.	TRBJ2-2	TRBV19	.	CASSIARNTGELFF	TGTGCCAGTAGTATCGCCAGAAACACCGGGGAGCTGTTTTTT
.	TRBJ2-3	TRBV7-9	.	CASSLAELAKDTQYF	TGTGCCAGCAGCTTAGCGGAATTAGCCAAAGATACGCAGTATTTT
.	TRBJ2-5	TRBV2	.	CASSEEWAGQETQYF	TGTGCCAGCAGTGAAGAGTGGGCAGGCCAAGAGACCCAGTACTTC
TRBD1	TRBJ1-2	TRBV5-4	.	CASSLQGAYGYTF	TGTGCCAGCAGCTTGCAGGGGGCGTATGGCTACACCTTC
.	TRBJ2-1	TRBV5-1	.	CASSPTGNYNEQFF	TGCGCCAGCAGCCCGACCGGGAACTACAATGAGCAGTTCTTC
.	TRBJ1-1	TRBV6-6	few	CASSSTGRGAFF	TGTGCCAGCAGCTCTACGGGCAGGGGAGCTTTCTTT
.	TRBJ2-2	TRBV5-1	.	CASSLAASPVELFF	TGCGCCAGCAGCTTGGCCGCTTCGCCGGTGGAGCTGTTTTTT
.	TRBJ2-1	TRBV7-6	.	CASSPGGGPYNEQFF	TGTGCCAGCAGCCCAGGAGGGGGCCCTTACAATGAGCAGTTCTTC
.	TRBJ2-7	TRBV28	.	CASSFPGITYEQYF	TGTGCCAGCAGTTTTCCCGGGATCACCTACGAGCAGTACTTC
.	TRBJ1-4	TRBV29-1	.	CSVLRTDEKPFF	TGCAGCGTTCTACGGACAGATGAAAAACCGTTTTTT
.	TRBJ1-2	TRBV5-1	.	CASSPDSPRYGYTF	TGCGCCAGCAGCCCTGACAGTCCCAGGTATGGCTACACCTTC
.	TRBJ2-2	TRBV7-9	.	CASSSRSYTGELFF	TGTGCCAGCAGCTCACGCAGTTACACCGGGGAGCTGTTTTTT
.	TRBJ2-2	TRBV7-3	.	CASSLQARTNTGELFF	TGTGCCAGCAGCTTACAAGCTAGAACCAACACCGGGGAGCTGTTTTTT
.	TRBJ2-5	TRBV4-2	.	CASSQETWRETQYF	TGTGCCAGCAGCCAAGAAACCTGGAGGGAGACCCAGTACTTC
TRBD1	TRBJ1-3	TRBV11-2	.	CASSPTGVSGNTIYF	TGTGCCAGCAGCCCTACAGGGGTCTCTGGAAACACCATATATTTT
.	TRBJ2-3	TRBV14	.	CASRRTSLLGTDTQYF	TGTGCCAGCAGACGGACATCTCTGTTGGGCACAGATACGCAGTATTTT
.	TRBJ1-5	TRBV5-8	.	CASSSDYQPQHF	TGTGCCAGCAGCTCGGACTATCAGCCCCAGCATTTT
.	TRBJ2-2	TRBV15	once	CATSRAGQSAGELFF	TGTGCCACCAGCAGAGCCGGACAGTCAGCCGGGGAGCTGTTTTTT
.	TRBJ2-5	TRBV21-1	.	CASSKVSLAGANIKTQYF	TGTGCCAGCAGCAAAGTTTCCCTAGCGGGGGCCAATATCAAGACCCAGTACTTC
TRBD1	TRBJ1-1	TRBV4-2	.	CASSQGDRENTEAFF	TGTGCCAGCAGCCAAGGCGACAGGGAAAACACTGAAGCTTTCTTT
TRBD1	TRBJ1-2	TRBV6-5	.	CASREGQYGYTF	TGTGCCAGCAGGGAGGGACAGTATGGCTACACCTTC
TRBD1	TRBJ1-1	TRBV11-3	.	CASSLGDSQAFF	TGTGCCAGCAGCTTAGGGGACAGCCAAGCTTTCTTT
TRBD1	TRBJ2-3	TRBV5-8	.	CASSSGTGRTTDTQYF	TGTGCCAGCAGCTCCGGGACAGGAAGAACCACAGATACGCAGTATTTT
.	TRBJ2-3	TRBV7-2	.	CASSPTGAGPTQYF	TGTGCCAGCAGCCCCACTGGCGCGGGCCCTACGCAGTATTTT
.	TRBJ2-3	TRBV28	.	CASRAWGGTDTQYF	TGTGCCAGCAGGGCGTGGGGAGGCACAGATACGCAGTATTTT
.	TRBJ1-6	TRBV18	.	CASSLHESSYNSPLHF	TGTGCCAGCTCACTTCACGAGAGCTCCTATAATTCACCCCTCCACTTT
.	TRBJ1-5	TRBV28	.	CASSLLGELGPQHF	TGTGCCAGCAGTTTGTTGGGAGAATTAGGGCCCCAGCATTTT
.	TRBJ1-6	TRBV2	.	CASGTTGYNSPLHF	TGTGCCAGCGGGACGACAGGTTATAATTCACCCCTCCACTTT
TRBD2	TRBJ2-2	TRBV9	.	CASSVPGLSTLGTGELFF	TGTGCCAGCAGCGTACCGGGACTATCCACACTGGGCACCGGGGAGCTGTTTTTT
TRBD1	TRBJ2-1	TRBV4-3	.	CASSQDLGRGPRNEQFF	TGCGCCAGCAGCCAAGATCTAGGCAGGGGGCCAAGGAATGAGCAGTTCTTC
.	TRBJ2-6	TRBV5-4	.	CASSLQAPSSGANVLTF	TGTGCCAGCAGCTTGCAAGCGCCGAGCTCTGGGGCCAACGTCCTGACTTTC
.	TRBJ2-2	TRBV6-5	.	CASRNIPDNTGELFF	TGTGCCAGCAGAAACATACCCGATAACACCGGGGAGCTGTTTTTT
.	TRBJ1-4	TRBV2	once	CASRETEKLFF	TGTGCCAGCAGGGAGACTGAAAAACTGTTTTTT
TRBD1	TRBJ2-7	TRBV5-1	.	CASSPQGAYEQYF	TGCGCCAGCAGCCCGCAGGGGGCTTACGAGCAGTACTTC
TRBD1	TRBJ2-1	TRBV29-1	.	CSAPGGPSSNEQFF	TGCAGCGCTCCAGGGGGCCCAAGTAGTAATGAGCAGTTCTTC
.	TRBJ2-5	TRBV5-1	.	CASSLGGGQETQYF	TGCGCCAGCAGCTTGGGTGGGGGGCAAGAGACCCAGTACTTC
TRBD1	TRBJ1-4	TRBV28	.	CASRQTGGVEKLFF	TGTGCCAGCAGGCAGACAGGGGGGGTCGAAAAACTGTTTTTT